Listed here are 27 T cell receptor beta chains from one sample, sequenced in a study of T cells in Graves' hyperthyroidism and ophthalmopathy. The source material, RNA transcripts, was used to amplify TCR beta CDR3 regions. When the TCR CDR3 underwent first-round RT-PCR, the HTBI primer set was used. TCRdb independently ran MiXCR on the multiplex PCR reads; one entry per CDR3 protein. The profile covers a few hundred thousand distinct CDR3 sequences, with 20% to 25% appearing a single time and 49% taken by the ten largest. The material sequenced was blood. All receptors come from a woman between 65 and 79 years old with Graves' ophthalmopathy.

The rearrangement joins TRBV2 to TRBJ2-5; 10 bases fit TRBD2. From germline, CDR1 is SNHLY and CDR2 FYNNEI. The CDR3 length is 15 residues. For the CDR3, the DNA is TGTGTTACGCCCGGGACTAGCGATATAATCGAGACCCAGTACTTC. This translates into CVTPGTSDIIETQYF.

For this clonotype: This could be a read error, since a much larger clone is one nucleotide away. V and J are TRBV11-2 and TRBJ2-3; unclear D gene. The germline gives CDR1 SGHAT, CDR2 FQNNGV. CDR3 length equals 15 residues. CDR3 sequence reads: CTSSFTGPTTDTQYF. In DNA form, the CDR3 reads TGTACCAGCAGCTTCACCGGGCCTACCACCGATACGCAGTATTTT.

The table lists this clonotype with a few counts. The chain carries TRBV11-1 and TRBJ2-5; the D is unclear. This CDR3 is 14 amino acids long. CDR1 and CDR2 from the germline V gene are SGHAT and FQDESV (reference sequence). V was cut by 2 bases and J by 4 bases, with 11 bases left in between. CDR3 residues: CASSLMSARETQYF. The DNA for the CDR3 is TGTGCCAGCAGCTTAATGTCTGCCAGAGAGACCCAGTACTTC.

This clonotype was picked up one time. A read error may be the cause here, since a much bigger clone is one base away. CDR3 nucleotides: TGTGCCAGCAGCCGCGGGGCAGGGGTGATTAGCTACACCTTC. It yields the protein CASSRGAGVISYTF. This sequence joins TRBV12-3 or TRBV12-4 and TRBJ1-2; D may be TRBD1 (6 bases). This CDR3 spans 14 amino acids. V lost 6 bases to trimming and J lost 9 bases, with 20 bases between them.

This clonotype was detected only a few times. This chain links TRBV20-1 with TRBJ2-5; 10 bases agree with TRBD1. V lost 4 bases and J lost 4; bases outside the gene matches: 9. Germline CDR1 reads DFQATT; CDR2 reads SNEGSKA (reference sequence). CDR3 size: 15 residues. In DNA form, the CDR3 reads TGCAGTGCTAATCCCGGGACAGGGGAATTAGAGACCCAGTACTTC. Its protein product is CSANPGTGELETQYF.

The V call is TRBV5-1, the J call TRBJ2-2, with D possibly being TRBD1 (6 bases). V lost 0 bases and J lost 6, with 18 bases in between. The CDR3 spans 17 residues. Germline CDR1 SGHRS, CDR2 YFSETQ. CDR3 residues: CASSLDSQGGSAGELFF. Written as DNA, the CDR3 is TGCGCCAGCAGCTTGGATAGCCAAGGGGGTAGCGCCGGGGAGCTGTTTTTT.

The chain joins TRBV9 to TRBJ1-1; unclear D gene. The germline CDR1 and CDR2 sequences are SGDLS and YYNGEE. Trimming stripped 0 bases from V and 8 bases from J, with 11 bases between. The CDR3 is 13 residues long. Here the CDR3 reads CASSVEGHLEAFF. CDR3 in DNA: TGTGCCAGCAGCGTAGAAGGGCACCTAGAAGCTTTCTTT.

The CDR3 region is CASRSSFPIDEQFF. The DNA of the CDR3 is TGTGCCAGCAGATCTAGTTTTCCCATCGATGAGCAGTTCTTC. The genes are TRBV27 and TRBJ2-1; D remains unclear. The CDR3 has 14 amino acids. V lost 6 bases and J 8 bases, leaving 17 bases between the germline ends. Germline CDR1 is MNHEY and CDR2 is SMNVEV (reference sequence).

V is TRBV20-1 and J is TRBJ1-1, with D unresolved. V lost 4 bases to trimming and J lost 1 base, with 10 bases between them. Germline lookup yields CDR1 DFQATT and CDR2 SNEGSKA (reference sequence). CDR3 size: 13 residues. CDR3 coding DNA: TGCAGTGCTACCAGATCGGGGAACACTGAAGCTTTCTTT. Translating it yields CSATRSGNTEAFF.

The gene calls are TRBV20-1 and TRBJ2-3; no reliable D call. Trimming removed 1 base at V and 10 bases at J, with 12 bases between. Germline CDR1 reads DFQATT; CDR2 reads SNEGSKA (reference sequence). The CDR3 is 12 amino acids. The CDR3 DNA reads TGCAGTGCTAGAGCTCAGAGTCATCCGCAGTATTTT. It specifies CSARAQSHPQYF.

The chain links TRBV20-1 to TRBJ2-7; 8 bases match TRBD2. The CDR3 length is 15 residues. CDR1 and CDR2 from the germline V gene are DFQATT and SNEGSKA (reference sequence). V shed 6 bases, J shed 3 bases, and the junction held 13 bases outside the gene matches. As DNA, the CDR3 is TGCAGTGCAAGTAGCGGGGCACGAGGGATCTACGAGCAGTACTTC. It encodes CSASSGARGIYEQYF.

CDR3 in amino acids: CASSSTSHNEQFF. In DNA form, the CDR3 reads TGTGCCAGCAGCTCAACTAGTCACAATGAGCAGTTCTTC. The chain carries TRBV13 and TRBJ2-1, with D possibly matching TRBD2 (5 bases). The CDR3 spans 13 residues. V was pared by 4 bases and J by 5 bases, with 9 bases between. Germline values: CDR1 PRHDT, CDR2 FYEKMQ (reference sequence).

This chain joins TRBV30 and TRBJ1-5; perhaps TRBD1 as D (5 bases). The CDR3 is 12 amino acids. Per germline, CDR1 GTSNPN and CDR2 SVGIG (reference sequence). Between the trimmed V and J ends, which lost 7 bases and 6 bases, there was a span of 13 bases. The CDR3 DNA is TGTGCCTCAAGTAGGGGATTTCAGCCCCAGCATTTT. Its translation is CASSRGFQPQHF.

CDR3 nucleotide sequence: TGTGCCAGCAGCGGGGCTAGCGGGGGACTCAGAAGGAGTACAGATACGCAGTATTTT. Translated, it gives CASSGASGGLRRSTDTQYF. The chain combines TRBV5-7 with TRBJ2-3; 10 nucleotides agree with TRBD2. TRBV5-7 is annotated as an ORF whose role is uncertain. With V trimmed by 4 bases and J by 3 bases, 17 bases remained unmatched. CDR3 size: 19 residues.

The DNA of the CDR3 is TGCAGTGCTAGAGATCAAGACAGTGGGGCCCAGCATTTT. This translates into CSARDQDSGAQHF. The V and J genes are TRBV20-1 and TRBJ1-5, with D possibly TRBD1 on 5 matching bases. This CDR3 is 13 amino acids long. Trimming shortened V by 0 bases and J by 11 bases, and 14 bases separated the two germline ends. Germline V CDR1 and CDR2: DFQATT, SNEGSKA (reference sequence).

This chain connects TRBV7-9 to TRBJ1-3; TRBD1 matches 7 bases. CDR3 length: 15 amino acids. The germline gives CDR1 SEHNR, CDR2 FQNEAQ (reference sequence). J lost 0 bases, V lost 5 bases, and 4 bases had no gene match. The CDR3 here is CASSPGQLSGNTIYF. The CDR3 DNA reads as TGTGCCAGCAGCCCGGGACAGCTCTCTGGAAACACCATATATTTT.

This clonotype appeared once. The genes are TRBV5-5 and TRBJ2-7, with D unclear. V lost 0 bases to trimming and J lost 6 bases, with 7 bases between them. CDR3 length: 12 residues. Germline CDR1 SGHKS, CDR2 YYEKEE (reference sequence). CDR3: CASSLVLSEQYF. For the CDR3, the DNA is TGTGCCAGCAGCTTGGTGCTTTCCGAGCAGTACTTC.

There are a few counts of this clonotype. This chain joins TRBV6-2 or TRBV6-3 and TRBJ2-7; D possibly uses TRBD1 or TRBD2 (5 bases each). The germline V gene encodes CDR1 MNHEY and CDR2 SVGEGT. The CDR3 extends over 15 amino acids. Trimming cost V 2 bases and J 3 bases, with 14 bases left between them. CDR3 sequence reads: CASSYRRDPGYEQYF. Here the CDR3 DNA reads TGTGCCAGCAGTTACCGCCGGGACCCAGGCTACGAGCAGTACTTC.

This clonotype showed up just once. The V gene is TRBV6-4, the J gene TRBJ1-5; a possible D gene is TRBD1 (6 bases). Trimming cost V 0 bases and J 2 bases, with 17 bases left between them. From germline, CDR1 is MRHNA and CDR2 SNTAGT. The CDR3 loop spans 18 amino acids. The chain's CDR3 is CASSDSYWGAICNQPQHF. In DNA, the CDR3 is TGTGCCAGCAGTGACTCTTATTGGGGGGCGATATGCAATCAGCCCCAGCATTTT.

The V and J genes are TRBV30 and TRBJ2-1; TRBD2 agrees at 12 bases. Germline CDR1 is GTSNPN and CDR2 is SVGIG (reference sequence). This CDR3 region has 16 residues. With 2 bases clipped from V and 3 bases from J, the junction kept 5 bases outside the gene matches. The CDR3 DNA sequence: TGTGCCTGGAGTTCCACTAGCGGGAGGTTCTACAATGAGCAGTTCTTC. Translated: CAWSSTSGRFYNEQFF.

The CDR3 nucleotides read TGTGCCAGCAGTTTTGCCAACAGGTACTCTGGAAACACCATATATTTT. It codes for CASSFANRYSGNTIYF. The chain combines TRBV12-3 or TRBV12-4 with TRBJ1-3; a weak D match, TRBD1 (5 bases). V gave up 3 bases and J gave up 0 bases, with 12 bases separating them. The CDR3 has 16 residues.

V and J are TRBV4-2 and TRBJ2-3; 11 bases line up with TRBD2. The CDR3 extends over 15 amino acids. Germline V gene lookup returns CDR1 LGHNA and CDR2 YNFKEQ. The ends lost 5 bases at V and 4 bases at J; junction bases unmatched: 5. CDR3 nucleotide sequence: TGTGCCAGCAGCGAACTAGCGGGAGTTCCAGATACGCAGTATTTT. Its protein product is CASSELAGVPDTQYF.

Here the CDR3 reads CASQKANTEAFF. The CDR3, as DNA: TGTGCCAGCCAGAAGGCGAACACTGAAGCTTTCTTT. V is TRBV19 and J is TRBJ1-1; no clear D. V lost 9 bases, J lost 1 base, and 9 bases lay in between. The CDR3 consists of 12 residues. Germline V gene sequence: CDR1 LNHDA, CDR2 SQIVND (reference sequence). Full variable domain (remainder filled in from reference TRBV19 and TRBJ1-1): DGGITQSPKYLFRKEGQNVTLSCEQNLNHDAMYWYRQDPGQGLRLIYYSQIVNDFQKGDIAEGYSVSREKKESFPLTVTSAQKNPTAFYLCASQKANTEAFFGQGTRLTVV.

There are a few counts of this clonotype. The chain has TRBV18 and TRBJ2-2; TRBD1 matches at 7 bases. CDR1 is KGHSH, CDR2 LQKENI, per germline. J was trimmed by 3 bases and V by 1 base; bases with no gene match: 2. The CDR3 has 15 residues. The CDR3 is CASSPRQGDTGELFF. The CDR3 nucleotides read TGTGCCAGCTCACCACGACAGGGCGACACCGGGGAGCTGTTTTTT.

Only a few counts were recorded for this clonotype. CDR3 DNA: TGTGCCAGTAGTAAGGCTCAAACCTACTACGAGCAGTACTTC. Its translation is CASSKAQTYYEQYF. This rearrangement joins TRBV19 to TRBJ2-7; D unresolved. The germline V gene has CDR1 LNHDA and CDR2 SQIVND (reference sequence). This CDR3 region has 14 residues. Trimming shortened V by 4 bases and J by 3 bases, and 13 bases separated the two germline ends.

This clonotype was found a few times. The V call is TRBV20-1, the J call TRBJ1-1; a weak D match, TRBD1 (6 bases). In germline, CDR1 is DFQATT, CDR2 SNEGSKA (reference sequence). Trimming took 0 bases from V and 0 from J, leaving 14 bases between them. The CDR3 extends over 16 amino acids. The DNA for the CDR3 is TGCAGTGCTAGAGATTTCGCCGCAGGGGTGAACACTGAAGCTTTCTTT. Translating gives CSARDFAAGVNTEAFF.

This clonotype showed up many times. DNA of the CDR3: TGTGCCAGCATGTCCCTCGGGACACTTAACACTGAAGCTTTCTTT. This sequence encodes CASMSLGTLNTEAFF. This chain uses TRBV6-2 or TRBV6-3 with TRBJ1-1; perhaps TRBD1 as D (6 bases). Per the germline V gene, CDR1 is MNHEY and CDR2 is SVGEGT. V dropped 7 bases and J dropped 2 bases, with 17 bases sitting between them. This CDR3 comprises 15 residues.